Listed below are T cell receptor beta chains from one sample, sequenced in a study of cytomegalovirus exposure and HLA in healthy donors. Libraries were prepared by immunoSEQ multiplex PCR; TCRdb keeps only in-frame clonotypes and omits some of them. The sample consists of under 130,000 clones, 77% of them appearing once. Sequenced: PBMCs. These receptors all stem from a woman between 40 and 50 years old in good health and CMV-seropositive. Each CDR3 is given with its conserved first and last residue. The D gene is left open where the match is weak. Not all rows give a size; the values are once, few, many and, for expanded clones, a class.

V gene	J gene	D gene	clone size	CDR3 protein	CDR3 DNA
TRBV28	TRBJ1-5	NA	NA	CASRGHGQPQHF	TGTGCCAGCAGGGGGCATGGTCAGCCCCAGCATTTT
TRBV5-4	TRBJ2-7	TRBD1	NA	CASSSKPGQAYEQYF	TGTGCCAGCAGCTCAAAACCGGGACAGGCCTACGAGCAGTACTTC
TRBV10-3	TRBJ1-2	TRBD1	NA	CAITRDREWGGYTF	TGTGCCATCACCCGGGACAGGGAATGGGGCGGCTACACCTTC
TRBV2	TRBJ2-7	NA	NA	CASSESAGTEQYF	TGTGCCAGCAGTGAAAGTGCGGGGACCGAGCAGTACTTC
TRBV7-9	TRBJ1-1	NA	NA	CASNKDGGVSTEAFF	TGTGCCAGCAATAAAGATGGGGGGGTTAGTACTGAAGCTTTCTTT
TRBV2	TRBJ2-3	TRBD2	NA	CASKAYSGDGTDTQYF	TGTGCCAGTAAGGCTTATAGCGGGGATGGCACAGATACGCAGTATTTT
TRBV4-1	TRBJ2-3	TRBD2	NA	CASSQELLARNTQYF	TGCGCCAGCAGCCAAGAATTACTAGCGCGAAATACGCAGTATTTT
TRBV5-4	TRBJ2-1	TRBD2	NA	CASGSGTSGFNEQFF	TGTGCCAGCGGAAGTGGGACTAGCGGGTTTAATGAGCAGTTCTTC
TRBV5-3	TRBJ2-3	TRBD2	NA	CARSKPGLADDSTDTQYF	TGTGCCAGAAGCAAACCGGGACTAGCGGATGATAGCACAGATACGCAGTATTTT
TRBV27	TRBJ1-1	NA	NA	CASSPGRFTEAFF	TGTGCCAGCAGCCCCGGGAGGTTCACTGAAGCTTTCTTT
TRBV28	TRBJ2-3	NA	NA	CASIGSDTQYF	TGTGCCAGCATCGGGTCGGATACGCAGTATTTT
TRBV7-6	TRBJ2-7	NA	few	CASSLKQDSYEQYF	TGTGCCAGCAGCTTAAAACAGGATTCCTACGAGCAGTACTTC
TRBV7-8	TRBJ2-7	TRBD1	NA	CASSLGIWGDRRTFRNEQYF	TGTGCCAGCAGCTTAGGAATATGGGGGGACAGGAGGACGTTTAGAAACGAGCAGTACTTC
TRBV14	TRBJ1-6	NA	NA	CASSQDQGWAYNSPLHF	TGTGCCAGCAGCCAAGATCAGGGATGGGCCTATAATTCACCCCTCCACTTT
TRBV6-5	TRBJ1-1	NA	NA	CASSYKAGTEAFF	TGTGCCAGCAGTTACAAGGCGGGCACTGAAGCTTTCTTT
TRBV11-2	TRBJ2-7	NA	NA	CASSLNRVGEQYF	TGTGCCAGCAGCTTAAATCGGGTAGGCGAGCAGTACTTC
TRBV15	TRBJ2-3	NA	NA	CATSRDKVSRGRSTDTQYF	TGTGCCACCAGCAGAGATAAGGTTTCTCGGGGGAGGTCCACAGATACGCAGTATTTT
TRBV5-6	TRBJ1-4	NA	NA	CASSLGRTNEKLFF	TGTGCCAGCAGCTTGGGGAGAACTAATGAAAAACTGTTTTTT
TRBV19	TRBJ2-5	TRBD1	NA	CASRPGWQGVWPQYF	TGTGCCAGTAGACCCGGTTGGCAGGGGGTCTGGCCCCAGTACTTC
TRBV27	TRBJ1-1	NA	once	CASSVIVQSEAFF	TGTGCCAGCAGTGTGATCGTTCAAAGCGAAGCTTTCTTT
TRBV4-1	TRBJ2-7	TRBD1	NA	CASSQPGQRDEQYF	TGCGCCAGCAGCCAACCGGGACAGAGGGACGAGCAGTACTTC
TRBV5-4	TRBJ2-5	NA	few	CASSFRQAKETQYF	TGTGCCAGCAGCTTTAGACAGGCCAAAGAGACCCAGTACTTC
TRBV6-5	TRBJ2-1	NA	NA	CASSYSRREPYNEQFF	TGTGCCAGCAGTTACTCGAGGAGGGAACCCTACAATGAGCAGTTCTTC
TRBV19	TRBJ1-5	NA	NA	CASSRRGETDQPQHF	TGTGCCAGTAGTCGTCGGGGGGAGACGGATCAGCCCCAGCATTTT
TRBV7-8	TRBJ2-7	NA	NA	CASSPKRLSSYEQYF	TGTGCCAGCAGCCCAAAGCGATTATCCTCCTACGAGCAGTACTTC
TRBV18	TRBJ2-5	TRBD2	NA	CASSPKGLAGGQETQYF	TGTGCCAGCTCACCGAAGGGACTAGCGGGAGGGCAAGAGACCCAGTACTTC
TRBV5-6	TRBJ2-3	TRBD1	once	CASSLSVRGPADTQYF	TGTGCCAGCAGCTTGTCTGTCAGGGGGCCTGCGGATACGCAGTATTTT
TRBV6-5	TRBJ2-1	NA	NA	CASSYAAGDIHEQFF	TGTGCCAGCAGTTACGCGGCAGGGGATATCCATGAGCAGTTCTTC
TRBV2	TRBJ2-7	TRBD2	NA	CASSVYGRALGEQYF	TGTGCCAGCAGTGTTTACGGGAGGGCCCTCGGCGAGCAGTACTTC
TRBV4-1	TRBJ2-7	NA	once	CASSRRAGETYYEQYF	TGCGCCAGCAGTCGTAGAGCAGGGGAAACTTACTACGAGCAGTACTTC
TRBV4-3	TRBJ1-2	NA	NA	CASSPDRTDYNYGYTF	TGCGCCAGCAGCCCCGATAGGACTGACTATAACTATGGCTACACCTTC
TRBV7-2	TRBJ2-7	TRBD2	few	CASSLVGGGIYEQYF	TGTGCCAGCAGCTTAGTGGGCGGGGGGATCTACGAGCAGTACTTC
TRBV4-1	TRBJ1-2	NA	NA	CASSIRQNNGYTF	TGCGCCAGCAGTATCCGACAGAATAACGGCTACACCTTC
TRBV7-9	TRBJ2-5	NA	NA	CASSLSVGSGTQYF	TGTGCCAGCAGCTTGTCCGTCGGGTCCGGGACCCAGTACTTC
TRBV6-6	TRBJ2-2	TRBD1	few	CASSYNRGGTGELFF	TGTGCCAGCAGTTACAACAGGGGCGGCACCGGGGAGCTGTTTTTT
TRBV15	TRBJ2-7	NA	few	CATKIQGGYEQYF	TGTGCCACCAAAATACAGGGGGGGTACGAGCAGTACTTC
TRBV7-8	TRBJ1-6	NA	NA	CASSLRRAYSYNSPLHF	TGTGCCAGCAGCTTAAGGAGAGCTTACTCCTATAATTCACCCCTCCACTTT
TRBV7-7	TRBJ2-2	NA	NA	CASSRQGAGTGELFF	TGTGCTAGCAGCCGACAGGGCGCGGGGACCGGGGAGCTGTTTTTT
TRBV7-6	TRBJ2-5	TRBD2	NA	CASSLALGTSVGETQYF	TGTGCCAGCAGCTTAGCGCTAGGGACTAGCGTGGGAGAGACCCAGTACTTC
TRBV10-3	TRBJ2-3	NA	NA	CAITAKGLTSTDTQYF	TGTGCCATCACGGCGAAAGGACTCACTAGCACAGATACGCAGTATTTT
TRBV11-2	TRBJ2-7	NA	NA	CASSLGQGLEQYF	TGTGCCAGCAGCTTGGGGCAGGGCCTCGAGCAGTACTTC
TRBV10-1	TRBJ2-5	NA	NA	CASSHQRGETQYF	TGCGCCAGCAGCCATCAAAGGGGAGAGACCCAGTACTTC
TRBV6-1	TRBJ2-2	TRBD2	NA	CASRRTRGSGELFF	TGTGCCAGTAGGAGGACTAGGGGTTCGGGGGAGCTGTTTTTT
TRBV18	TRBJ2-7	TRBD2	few	CASSFGYPGGSGSQEQYF	TGTGCCAGCTCATTCGGCTATCCGGGAGGTAGCGGGAGCCAAGAGCAGTACTTC
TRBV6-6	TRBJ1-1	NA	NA	CASLIRGRKAFF	TGTGCCAGTCTGATCAGGGGCAGGAAAGCTTTCTTT
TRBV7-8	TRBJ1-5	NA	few	CASSPNPWRGRVLGNQPQHF	TGTGCCAGCAGCCCGAACCCATGGCGTGGGAGAGTTTTGGGCAATCAGCCCCAGCATTTT
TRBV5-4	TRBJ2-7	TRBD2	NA	CASSLKELAGVSYEQYF	TGTGCCAGCAGCTTGAAGGAACTAGCGGGGGTGTCCTACGAGCAGTACTTC
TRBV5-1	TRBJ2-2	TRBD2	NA	CASSQLAGVGLTGELFF	TGCGCCAGCAGCCAACTAGCGGGAGTGGGACTAACCGGGGAGCTGTTTTTT
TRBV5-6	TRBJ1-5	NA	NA	CASSLYQGGGQPQHF	TGTGCCAGCAGCTTGTACCAAGGGGGGGGTCAGCCCCAGCATTTT
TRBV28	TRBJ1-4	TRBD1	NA	CASSLSGTGVDLREKLFF	TGTGCCAGCAGTTTAAGTGGGACAGGGGTGGATTTACGTGAAAAACTGTTTTTT
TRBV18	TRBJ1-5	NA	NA	CASSPIPYYSNQPQHF	TGTGCCAGCTCACCAATACCCTACTATAGCAATCAGCCCCAGCATTTT
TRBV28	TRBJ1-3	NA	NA	CASSFQGRENTIYF	TGTGCCAGCAGTTTCCAGGGGAGGGAGAACACCATATATTTT
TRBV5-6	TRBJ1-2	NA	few	CASSFGRGIYGYTF	TGTGCCAGCAGCTTTGGCAGGGGTATCTATGGCTACACCTTC
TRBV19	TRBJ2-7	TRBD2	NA	CASSTGWGGEQYF	TGTGCCAGTAGTACCGGCTGGGGGGGCGAGCAGTACTTC
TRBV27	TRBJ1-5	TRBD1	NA	CASSFSGGQPQHF	TGTGCCAGCAGTTTCTCAGGGGGGCAGCCCCAGCATTTT
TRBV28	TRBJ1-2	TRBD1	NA	CASSLTGLGYGYTF	TGTGCCAGCAGTCTGACAGGGTTGGGCTATGGCTACACCTTC